This passage covers 8 T cell receptor beta chains from one sample sequenced in a study of shared clonotypes between healthy human individuals. The repertoire was sequenced with immunoSEQ multiplex PCR; TCRdb's copy has only in-frame clones and lacks some. The sample includes roughly 2 million clones, 90% to 95% of them seen just once. The sample taken for sequencing was naive CD4+ T cells sorted from blood. Subset noted: CD45RA+ positively selected. The receptors come from a man aged 18 to 30 in good health.

This rearrangement joins TRBV9 to TRBJ2-5, with 16 bases identical to TRBD2. The V gene's germline CDR1 is SGDLS and CDR2 YYNGEE. CDR3 size: 16 residues. The junction had 2 bases not matched to a gene; V was cut back by 3 bases and J by 3 bases. The CDR3 spells CASSEGLAGGEETQYF. Written as DNA, the CDR3 is TGTGCCAGCAGCGAGGGACTAGCGGGAGGGGAAGAGACCCAGTACTTC.

V is TRBV6-1 and J is TRBJ1-1; D is perhaps TRBD1 (6 bases). This CDR3 is 15 amino acids long. V was cut by 6 bases and J by 3 bases, with 17 bases left in between. Germline V gene lookup returns CDR1 MNHNS and CDR2 SASEGT. Written as DNA, the CDR3 is TGTGCCAGCAGATGGGGGGCCGCGCAGGACACTGAAGCTTTCTTT. Translation: CASRWGAAQDTEAFF.

With respect to this clone: This CDR3 is also generated by other DNA sequences in the sample. The V and J genes are TRBV2 and TRBJ1-2; D not certain. V lost 6 bases, J lost 5 bases, and 7 bases lay in between. The CDR3 runs 11 residues. Germline V gene data show CDR1 as SNHLY and CDR2 as FYNNEI. The CDR3 is CASRRDYGYTF. The CDR3 nucleotides read TGTGCCAGCAGAAGGGATTATGGCTACACCTTC.

The J gene is TRBJ1-1, the V gene TRBV5-1; D not certain. The germline V gene encodes CDR1 SGHRS and CDR2 YFSETQ. The ends were cut back, 3 bases at V and 8 bases at J, with 23 bases in the middle. The CDR3 is made up of 16 amino acids. DNA for the CDR3: TGCGCCAGCAGCTCGAAGGGTCAGGTCGCCGTCGTCGAAGCTTTCTTT. Translating gives CASSSKGQVAVVEAFF.

The chain joins TRBV5-6 to TRBJ2-7; no definite D call. The length of the CDR3 is 15 residues. Looked up from germline, CDR1 is SGHDT and CDR2 is YYEEEE. V shed 3 bases and J shed 0 bases, with 13 bases lying between them. The CDR3 DNA reads as TGTGCCAGCAGCTCCCGAGACTGGAGCTCCTACGAGCAGTACTTC. Its translation is CASSSRDWSSYEQYF.

The chain uses TRBV9 and TRBJ1-5; D is undetermined. CDR3 length: 13 amino acids. V dropped 3 bases and J dropped 3 bases, with 7 bases sitting between them. Germline loops: CDR1 SGDLS, CDR2 YYNGEE. CDR3 nucleotides: TGTGCCAGCAGCGCCGATTTCAATCAGCCCCAGCATTTT. Residues: CASSADFNQPQHF. Complete variable domain (other parts from reference TRBV9 and TRBJ1-5): DSGVTQTPKHLITATGQRVTLRCSPRSGDLSVYWYQQSLDQGLQFLIQYYNGEERAKGNILERFSAQQFPDLHSELNLSSLELGDSALYFCASSADFNQPQHFGDGTRLSIL.

The chain has TRBV10-3 and TRBJ2-3; D is possibly TRBD1 or TRBD2 (5 bases each). The V gene lost 8 bases and the J gene lost 4 bases, with 13 bases spanning the gap. The germline V gene has CDR1 ENHRY and CDR2 SYGVKD. This CDR3 is built from 13 residues. CDR3 DNA: TGTGCCATCCGGGACCGCGCCCCAGATACGCAGTATTTT. It codes for CAIRDRAPDTQYF.

This rearrangement joins TRBV10-3 to TRBJ2-1; no reliable D call. Trimming took 10 bases from V and 8 from J, leaving 12 bases between them. Germline CDR1 reads ENHRY; CDR2 reads SYGVKD. This CDR3 region has 11 residues. DNA of the CDR3: TGTGCCACAAAACCCTATGATGAGCAGTTCTTC. It translates to CATKPYDEQFF.